One and the same sample provided the 19 T cell receptor beta chains below, sequenced in a study of control samples from healthy donors and cancer patients (dated by TCRdb to 2020 to 2021). Library generation was performed with the immunoSEQ multiplex PCR assay. TCRdb took this table from immuneACCESS and kept in-frame rearrangements with V and J called. Such tables lack part of the clones; where checked against another copy, unresolved V genes explain under half of the gap, and the rest is unexplained. The sample profile shows about 170,000 clones; approximately 91% of them were found once. The ten most abundant clones make up about 2% of the sample. The specimen sequenced was blood. All receptors come from a woman in her thirties or forties in good health.

The rearrangement joins TRBV10-3 to TRBJ2-7, with D perhaps assigned TRBD1 or TRBD2 (5 bases each). Germline CDR1 reads ENHRY; CDR2 reads SYGVKD. The V end was cut by 6 bases, the J end by 1 base, with 13 bases between. The CDR3 is 14 amino acids. The CDR3 sequence: CAISEGSGSYEQYF. The DNA of the CDR3 is TGTGCCATCAGCGAGGGGAGTGGATCCTACGAGCAGTACTTC.

In regard to this clone: Other DNA sequences in the sample encode the same CDR3. The V call is TRBV5-1, the J call TRBJ1-1; TRBD1 is a possible D gene (6 bases). The germline CDR1 and CDR2 sequences are SGHRS and YFSETQ. The CDR3 totals 14 residues. V shed 0 bases and J shed 1 base, with 7 bases lying between them. CDR3 region: CASSLEGQNTEAFF. CDR3 bases: TGCGCCAGCAGCTTGGAGGGACAGAACACTGAAGCTTTCTTT. Full variable domain (outside the CDR3, taken from reference TRBV5-1 and TRBJ1-1): KAGVTQTPRYLIKTRGQQVTLSCSPISGHRSVSWYQQTPGQGLQFLFEYFSETQRNKGNFPGRFSGRQFSNSRSEMNVSTLELGDSALYLCASSLEGQNTEAFFGQGTRLTVV.

The table lists this clone with a count of one. This sequence joins TRBV5-1 and TRBJ1-2; no reliable D call. With 4 bases removed from V and 13 bases from J, the gap between germline ends came to 20 bases. The CDR3 totals 13 residues. Germline V gene sequence: CDR1 SGHRS, CDR2 YFSETQ. The CDR3 region has the DNA TGCGCCAGCAGCCCTGGGAGTGCGGGAATGGGCACCTTC. This encodes CASSPGSAGMGTF.

The rearrangement uses TRBV14 and TRBJ1-4; possibly TRBD1 for D (6 bases). Between the trimmed V and J ends, which lost 1 base and 8 bases, there was a span of 14 bases. CDR1 SGHDN and CDR2 FVKESK come from the germline V gene. The CDR3 has 15 amino acids. The CDR3 DNA reads as TGTGCCAGCAGCCAAGTGGGGGGCGCCGGCGAAAAACTGTTTTTT. Protein: CASSQVGGAGEKLFF.

This clone was seen a few times. The chain recombines TRBV6-4 with TRBJ2-1; 14 nucleotides align to TRBD2. CDR3 length equals 15 residues. After removal of 3 bases from V and 9 bases from J, the junction contained 4 bases not matched to a gene. Germline V gene data show CDR1 as MRHNA and CDR2 as SNTAGT. The CDR3 loop is CASSERLAGGTEQFF. DNA for the CDR3: TGTGCCAGCAGTGAGAGACTAGCGGGGGGGACTGAGCAGTTCTTC.

Note on this clone: Other DNA sequences in the same sample also yield this CDR3. The gene calls are TRBV2 and TRBJ1-5; no definite D call. The germline gives CDR1 SNHLY, CDR2 FYNNEI. Trimming removed 4 bases from V and 3 bases from J, with 7 bases in between. The CDR3 consists of 13 residues. The CDR3 region is CASSGELNQPQHF. CDR3 nucleotides: TGTGCCAGCAGTGGGGAGCTCAATCAGCCCCAGCATTTT.

The rearrangement uses TRBV5-1 and TRBJ1-3, with D uncertain. V lost 3 bases and J 0 bases, leaving 7 bases between the germline ends. The V gene's germline CDR1 is SGHRS and CDR2 YFSETQ. The CDR3 is made up of 14 amino acids. CDR3 sequence reads: CASSSTDSGNTIYF. CDR3 sequence (DNA): TGCGCCAGCAGCTCAACAGACTCTGGAAACACCATATATTTT.

The chain couples TRBV3-1 (or the pseudogene TRBV3-2) to TRBJ2-2; TRBD1 is a possible D gene (6 bases). Trimming removed 4 bases from V and 4 bases from J, with 13 bases in between. Germline CDR1 LGHDT, CDR2 YNNKEL (reference sequence). This CDR3 comprises 15 residues. The CDR3 nucleotides read TGTGCCAGCAGCCCACCCGGGACATCCACCGGGGAGCTGTTTTTT. Its translation: CASSPPGTSTGELFF.

The chain couples TRBV6-5 to TRBJ1-1; weak D call: TRBD1 (5 bases). V was cut by 7 bases and J by 4 bases, with 16 bases left in between. Germline V gene sequence: CDR1 MNHEY, CDR2 SVGAGI. This CDR3 is 14 amino acids long. The CDR3 region has the DNA TGTGCCAGCACCTGGGGGGGTGCCGGCACTGAAGCTTTCTTT. It encodes CASTWGGAGTEAFF.

The rearrangement joins TRBV5-1 to TRBJ1-1; possible D gene TRBD1, 6 bases. Looked up from germline, CDR1 is SGHRS and CDR2 is YFSETQ. There are 13 residues in the CDR3. The germline V and J ends were trimmed by 7 bases and 2 bases, with 12 bases remaining between them. CDR3 nucleotide sequence: TGCGCCAGCCAGGGGAGGATTAACACTGAAGCTTTCTTT. It translates to CASQGRINTEAFF.

The chain employs TRBV5-8 and TRBJ2-1; D is perhaps TRBD1 (5 bases). Trimming removed 0 bases from V and 5 bases from J, with 15 bases in between. The CDR3 extends over 16 amino acids. Germline V CDR1 and CDR2: SGHTS, YDEGEE. The CDR3 DNA reads as TGTGCCAGCAGCTTGGTGACAGCTCCGTTTAACAATGAGCAGTTCTTC. Translating it yields CASSLVTAPFNNEQFF.

This rearrangement joins TRBV2 to TRBJ1-3, with D possibly TRBD1 on 5 matching bases. Deletions cut 2 bases from V and 0 bases from J, with 14 bases between. Germline CDR1 reads SNHLY; CDR2 reads FYNNEI. This CDR3 is 17 amino acids long. The CDR3 loop reads CASSELGPGLSGNTIYF. CDR3 nucleotides: TGTGCCAGCAGTGAATTAGGGCCGGGGCTCTCTGGAAACACCATATATTTT.

To note about this clone: Being one base from a much bigger clone, this may be a read error. The genes are TRBV4-1 and TRBJ1-3; 9 bases line up with TRBD1. Germline CDR1 and CDR2: MGHRA and YSYEKL. This CDR3 region has 16 residues. This chain's CDR3 is CVSSTPGQGFGNTIYF. The CDR3 nucleotides read TGCGTCAGCAGCACACCGGGACAGGGTTTCGGAAACACCATATATTTT.

CDR3 loop: CASSSDGRHIYGYTF. For the CDR3, the DNA is TGTGCCAGCAGCTCGGACGGCCGCCACATATATGGCTACACCTTC. The genes are TRBV7-9 and TRBJ1-2; D remains unclear. V lost 4 bases and J 5 bases, leaving 17 bases between the germline ends. The germline V gene encodes CDR1 SEHNR and CDR2 FQNEAQ (reference sequence). The CDR3 covers 15 residues.

The chain combines TRBV11-2 with TRBJ1-5; no definite D call. The V gene lost 3 bases and the J gene lost 3 bases, with 9 bases spanning the gap. The germline CDR1 and CDR2 sequences are SGHAT and FQNNGV. This CDR3 region has 14 residues. CDR3 sequence reads: CASSFQGSNQPQHF. CDR3 DNA sequence: TGTGCCAGCAGCTTTCAAGGGTCCAATCAGCCCCAGCATTTT.

The genes are TRBV12-3 or TRBV12-4 and TRBJ2-5; TRBD1 might be the D (6 bases). V was trimmed by 10 bases and J by 4 bases, leaving 16 bases between them. The CDR3 length is 13 residues. This chain's CDR3 is CATKRDMSETQYF. The CDR3 DNA sequence: TGTGCCACCAAACGGGACATGTCAGAGACCCAGTACTTC.

CDR3 sequence (DNA): TGCGCCAGCAGCTTGGGTGGGACTAGCGGGGGTGGCGAAAACATTCAGTACTTC. It codes for CASSLGGTSGGGENIQYF. The V and J genes are TRBV5-1 and TRBJ2-4, with 14 bases fitting TRBD2. V shed 0 bases, J shed 5 bases, and the junction held 7 bases outside the gene matches. The CDR3 consists of 18 residues. CDR1 and CDR2 from the germline V gene are SGHRS and YFSETQ.

This chain uses TRBV12-3 or TRBV12-4 with TRBJ2-1; D perhaps matches TRBD1 (5 bases). The V and J ends lost 5 bases and 8 bases respectively, with 13 bases between them. This CDR3 has 13 amino acids. CDR3 DNA sequence: TGTGCCAGCAGTCAGGACGAAGGGGATGAGCAGTTCTTC. It yields the protein CASSQDEGDEQFF.

V is TRBV3-1 (or the pseudogene TRBV3-2) and J is TRBJ1-1, with D hard to call. From germline, CDR1 is LGHDT and CDR2 YNNKEL (reference sequence). The CDR3 loop spans 16 amino acids. The V and J ends lost 1 base and 2 bases respectively, with 14 bases between them. CDR3 coding DNA: TGTGCCAGCAGCCAAGCGTTGGGCAGCCTTAACACTGAAGCTTTCTTT. It codes for CASSQALGSLNTEAFF.